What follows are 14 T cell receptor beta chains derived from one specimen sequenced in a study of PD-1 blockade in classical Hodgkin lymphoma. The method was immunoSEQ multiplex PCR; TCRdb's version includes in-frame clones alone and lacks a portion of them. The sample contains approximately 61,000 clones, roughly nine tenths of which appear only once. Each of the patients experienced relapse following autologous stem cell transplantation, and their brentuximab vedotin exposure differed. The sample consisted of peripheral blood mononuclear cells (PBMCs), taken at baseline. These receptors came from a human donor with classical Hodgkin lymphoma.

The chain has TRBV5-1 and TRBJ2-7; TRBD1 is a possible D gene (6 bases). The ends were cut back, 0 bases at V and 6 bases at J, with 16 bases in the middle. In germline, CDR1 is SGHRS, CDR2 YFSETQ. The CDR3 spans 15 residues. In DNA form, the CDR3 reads TGCGCCAGCAGCTTGGCAGGGGAAGGGTTAAGCGAGCAGTACTTC. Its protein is CASSLAGEGLSEQYF.

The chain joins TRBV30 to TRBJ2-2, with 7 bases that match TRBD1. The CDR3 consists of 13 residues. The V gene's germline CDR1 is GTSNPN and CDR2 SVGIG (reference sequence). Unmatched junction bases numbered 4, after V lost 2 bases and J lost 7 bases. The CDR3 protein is CAWSRGGDGELFF. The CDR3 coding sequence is TGTGCCTGGAGTCGAGGGGGCGACGGGGAGCTGTTTTTT.

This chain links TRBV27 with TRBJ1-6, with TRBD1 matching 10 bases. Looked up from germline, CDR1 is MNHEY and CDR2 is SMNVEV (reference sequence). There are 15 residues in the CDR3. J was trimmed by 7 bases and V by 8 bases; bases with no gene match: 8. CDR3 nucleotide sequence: TGTGCCAGCCGGGACAGGGGACAGAACAATTCACCCCTCCACTTT. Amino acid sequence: CASRDRGQNNSPLHF.

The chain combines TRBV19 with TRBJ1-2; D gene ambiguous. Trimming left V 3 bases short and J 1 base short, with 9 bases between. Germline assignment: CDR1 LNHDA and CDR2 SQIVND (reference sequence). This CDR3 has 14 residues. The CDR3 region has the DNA TGTGCCAGTAGTATCAGCCTTTTTAACTATGGCTACACCTTC. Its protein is CASSISLFNYGYTF.

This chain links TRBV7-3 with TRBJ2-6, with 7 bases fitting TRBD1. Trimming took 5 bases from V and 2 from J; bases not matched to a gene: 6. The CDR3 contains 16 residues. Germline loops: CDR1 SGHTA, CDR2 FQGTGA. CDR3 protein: CASSAHDRAGANVLTF. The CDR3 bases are TGTGCCAGCAGCGCACACGACAGGGCTGGGGCCAACGTCCTGACTTTC.

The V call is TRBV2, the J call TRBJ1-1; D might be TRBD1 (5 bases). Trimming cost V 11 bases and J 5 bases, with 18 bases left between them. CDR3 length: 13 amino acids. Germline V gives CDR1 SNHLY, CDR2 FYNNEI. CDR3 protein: CALPQGSRTEAFF. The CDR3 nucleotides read TGTGCCCTCCCGCAGGGAAGCAGAACTGAAGCTTTCTTT.

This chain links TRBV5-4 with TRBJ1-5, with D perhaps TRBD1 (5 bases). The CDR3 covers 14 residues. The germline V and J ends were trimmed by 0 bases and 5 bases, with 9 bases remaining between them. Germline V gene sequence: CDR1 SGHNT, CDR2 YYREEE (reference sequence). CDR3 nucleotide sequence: TGTGCCAGCAGCTTGGGGGGGGGTGATCAGCCCCAGCATTTT. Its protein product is CASSLGGGDQPQHF. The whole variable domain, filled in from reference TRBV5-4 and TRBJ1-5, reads ETGVTQSPTHLIKTRGQQVTLRCSSQSGHNTVSWYQQALGQGPQFIFQYYREEENGRGNFPPRFSGLQFPNYSSELNVNALELDDSALYLCASSLGGGDQPQHFGDGTRLSIL.

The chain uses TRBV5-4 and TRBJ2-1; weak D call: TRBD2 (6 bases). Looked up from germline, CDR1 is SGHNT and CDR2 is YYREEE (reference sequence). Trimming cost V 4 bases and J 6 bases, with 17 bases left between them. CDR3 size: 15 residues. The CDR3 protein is CASSPDPTSINEQFF. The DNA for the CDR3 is TGTGCCAGCAGCCCCGACCCGACTAGTATCAATGAGCAGTTCTTC.

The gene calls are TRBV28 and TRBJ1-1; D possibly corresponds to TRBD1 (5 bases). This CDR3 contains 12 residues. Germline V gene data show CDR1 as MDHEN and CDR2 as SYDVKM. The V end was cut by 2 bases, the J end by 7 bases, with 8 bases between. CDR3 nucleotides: TGTGCCAGCAGTTTAAGGGGCATTGAAGCTTTCTTT. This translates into CASSLRGIEAFF.

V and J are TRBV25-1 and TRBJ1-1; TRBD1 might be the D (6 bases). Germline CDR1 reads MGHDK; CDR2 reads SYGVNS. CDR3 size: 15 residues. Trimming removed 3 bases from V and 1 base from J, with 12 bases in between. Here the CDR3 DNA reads TGTGCCAGCAGTGAGAGGGGGGGAAGGAACACTGAAGCTTTCTTT. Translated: CASSERGGRNTEAFF. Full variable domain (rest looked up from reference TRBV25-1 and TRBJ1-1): EADIYQTPRYLVIGTGKKITLECSQTMGHDKMYWYQQDPGMELHLIHYSYGVNSTEKGDLSSESTVSRIRTEHFPLTLESARPSHTSQYLCASSERGGRNTEAFFGQGTRLTVV.

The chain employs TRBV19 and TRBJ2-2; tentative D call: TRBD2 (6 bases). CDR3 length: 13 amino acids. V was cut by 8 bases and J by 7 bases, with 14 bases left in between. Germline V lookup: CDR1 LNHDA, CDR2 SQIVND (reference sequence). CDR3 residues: CASGDWGDGELFF. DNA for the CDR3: TGTGCCAGTGGCGATTGGGGGGACGGGGAGCTGTTTTTT.

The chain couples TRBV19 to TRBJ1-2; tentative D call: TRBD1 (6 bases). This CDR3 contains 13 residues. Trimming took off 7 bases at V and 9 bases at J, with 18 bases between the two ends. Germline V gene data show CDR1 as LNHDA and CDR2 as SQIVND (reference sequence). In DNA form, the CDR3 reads TGTGCCAGTAATGGGGACATCCCTCGGAGCTACACCTTC. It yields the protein CASNGDIPRSYTF.

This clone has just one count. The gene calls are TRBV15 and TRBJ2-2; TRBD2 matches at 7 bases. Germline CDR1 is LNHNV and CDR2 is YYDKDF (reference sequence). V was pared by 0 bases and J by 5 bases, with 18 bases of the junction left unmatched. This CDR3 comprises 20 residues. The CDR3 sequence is CATSRDFVGGRFGGTGELFF. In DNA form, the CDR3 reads TGTGCCACCAGCAGAGATTTCGTCGGTGGTCGTTTCGGGGGGACCGGGGAGCTGTTTTTT.

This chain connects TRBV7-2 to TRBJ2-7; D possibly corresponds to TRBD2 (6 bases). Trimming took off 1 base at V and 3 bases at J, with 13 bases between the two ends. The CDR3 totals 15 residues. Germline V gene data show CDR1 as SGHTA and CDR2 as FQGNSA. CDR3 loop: CASSLEAGRNYEQYF. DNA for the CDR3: TGTGCCAGCAGCTTAGAGGCGGGACGGAACTACGAGCAGTACTTC. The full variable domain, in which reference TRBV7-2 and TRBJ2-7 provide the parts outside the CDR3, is GAGVSQSPSNKVTEKGKDVELRCDPISGHTALYWYRQSLGQGLEFLIYFQGNSAPDKSGLPSDRFSAERTGGSVSTLTIQRTQQEDSAVYLCASSLEAGRNYEQYFGPGTRLTVT.